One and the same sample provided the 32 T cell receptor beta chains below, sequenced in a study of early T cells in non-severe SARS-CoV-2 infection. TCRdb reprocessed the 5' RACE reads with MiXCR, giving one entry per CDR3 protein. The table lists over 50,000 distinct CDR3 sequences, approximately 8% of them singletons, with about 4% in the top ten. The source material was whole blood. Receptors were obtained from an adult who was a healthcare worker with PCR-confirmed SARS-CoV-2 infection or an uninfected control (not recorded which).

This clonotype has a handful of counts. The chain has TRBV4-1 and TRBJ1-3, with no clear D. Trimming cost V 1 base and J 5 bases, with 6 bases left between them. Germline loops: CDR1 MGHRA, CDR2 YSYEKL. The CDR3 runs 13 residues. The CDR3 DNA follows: TGCGCCAGCAGCCAAGTATGGAGAAACACCATATATTTT. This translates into CASSQVWRNTIYF.

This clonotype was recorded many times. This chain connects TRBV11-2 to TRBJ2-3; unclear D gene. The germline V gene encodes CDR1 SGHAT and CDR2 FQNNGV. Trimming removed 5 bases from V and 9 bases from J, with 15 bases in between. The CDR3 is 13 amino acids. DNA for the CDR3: TGTGCCAGCAGCAATATGCTAGAGGTCACGCAGTATTTT. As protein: CASSNMLEVTQYF. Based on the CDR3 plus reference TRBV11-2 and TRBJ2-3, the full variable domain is EAGVAQSPRYKIIEKRQSVAFWCNPISGHATLYWYQQILGQGPKLLIQFQNNGVVDDSQLPKDRFSAERLKGVDSTLKIQPAKLEDSAVYLCASSNMLEVTQYFGPGTRLTVL.

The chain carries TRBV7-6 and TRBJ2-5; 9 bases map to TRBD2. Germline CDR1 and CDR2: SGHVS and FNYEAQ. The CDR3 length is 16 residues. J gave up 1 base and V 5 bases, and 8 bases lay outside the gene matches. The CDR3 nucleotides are TGTGCCAGCAGCCCGATACCGGGACTAGCCCAAGAGACCCAGTACTTC. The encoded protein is CASSPIPGLAQETQYF.

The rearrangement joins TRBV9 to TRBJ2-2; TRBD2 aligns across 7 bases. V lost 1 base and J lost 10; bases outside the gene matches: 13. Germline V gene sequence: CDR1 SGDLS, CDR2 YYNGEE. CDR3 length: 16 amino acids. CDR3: CASSVSGGRPVEELFF. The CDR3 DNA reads TGTGCCAGCAGCGTATCGGGGGGTCGCCCAGTGGAGGAGCTGTTTTTT.

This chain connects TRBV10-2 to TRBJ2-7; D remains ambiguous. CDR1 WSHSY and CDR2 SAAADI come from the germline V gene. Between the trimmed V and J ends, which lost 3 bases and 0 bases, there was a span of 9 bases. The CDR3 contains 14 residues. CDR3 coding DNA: TGCGCCAGCAGTGAAGGGCGGATCTCCTACGAGCAGTACTTC. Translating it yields CASSEGRISYEQYF.

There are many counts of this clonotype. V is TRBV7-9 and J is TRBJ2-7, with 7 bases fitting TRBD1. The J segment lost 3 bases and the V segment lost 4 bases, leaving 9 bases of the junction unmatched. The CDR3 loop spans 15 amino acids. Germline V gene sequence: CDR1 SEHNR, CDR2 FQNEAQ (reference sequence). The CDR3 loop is CASSSSGTAYYEQYF. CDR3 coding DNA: TGTGCCAGCAGCTCGTCCGGGACAGCCTACTACGAGCAGTACTTC.

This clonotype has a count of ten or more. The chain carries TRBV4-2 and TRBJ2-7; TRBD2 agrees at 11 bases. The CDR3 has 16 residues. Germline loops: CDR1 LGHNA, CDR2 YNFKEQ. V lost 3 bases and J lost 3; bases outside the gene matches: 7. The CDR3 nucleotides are TGTGCCAGCAGCCAGGACCTAGCGGGGGGACACTACGAGCAGTACTTC. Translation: CASSQDLAGGHYEQYF.

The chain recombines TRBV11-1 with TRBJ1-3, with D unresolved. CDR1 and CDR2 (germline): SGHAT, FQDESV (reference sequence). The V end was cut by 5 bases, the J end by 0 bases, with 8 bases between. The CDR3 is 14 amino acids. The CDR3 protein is CASSQQNSGNTIYF. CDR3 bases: TGTGCCAGCAGCCAACAGAACTCTGGAAACACCATATATTTT.

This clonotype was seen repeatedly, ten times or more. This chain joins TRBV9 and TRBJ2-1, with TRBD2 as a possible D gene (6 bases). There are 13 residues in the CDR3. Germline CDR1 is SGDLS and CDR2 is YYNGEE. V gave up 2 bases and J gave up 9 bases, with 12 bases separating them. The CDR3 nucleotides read TGTGCCAGCAGCGTGGGGGGTGGTCCTGAGCAGTTCTTC. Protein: CASSVGGGPEQFF.

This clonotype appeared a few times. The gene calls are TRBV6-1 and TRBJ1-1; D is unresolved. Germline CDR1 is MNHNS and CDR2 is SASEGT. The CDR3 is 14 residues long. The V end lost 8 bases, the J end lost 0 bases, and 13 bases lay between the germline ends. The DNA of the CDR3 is TGTGCCAGCGTAGAGACGGCGGTGAACACTGAAGCTTTCTTT. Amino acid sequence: CASVETAVNTEAFF.

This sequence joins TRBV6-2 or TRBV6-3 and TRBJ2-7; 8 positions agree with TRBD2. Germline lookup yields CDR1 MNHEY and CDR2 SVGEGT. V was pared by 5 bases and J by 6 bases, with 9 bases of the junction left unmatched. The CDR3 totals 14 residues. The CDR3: CASSPSGRPSEQYF. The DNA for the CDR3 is TGTGCCAGCAGTCCTAGCGGGCGTCCCTCCGAGCAGTACTTC.

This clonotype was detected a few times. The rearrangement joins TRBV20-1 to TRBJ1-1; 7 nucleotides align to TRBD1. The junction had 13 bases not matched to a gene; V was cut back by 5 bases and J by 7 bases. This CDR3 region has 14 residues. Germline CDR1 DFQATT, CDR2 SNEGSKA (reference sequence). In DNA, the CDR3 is TGCAGTGCTCCCAAGGTGGCAGGGGGAAGTGAAGCTTTCTTT. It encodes CSAPKVAGGSEAFF.

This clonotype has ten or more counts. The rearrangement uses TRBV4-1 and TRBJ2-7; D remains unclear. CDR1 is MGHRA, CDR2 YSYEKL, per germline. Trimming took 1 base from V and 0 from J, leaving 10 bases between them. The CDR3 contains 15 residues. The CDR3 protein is CASSQGGSSSYEQYF. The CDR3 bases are TGCGCCAGCAGCCAAGGGGGTTCTAGCTCCTACGAGCAGTACTTC.

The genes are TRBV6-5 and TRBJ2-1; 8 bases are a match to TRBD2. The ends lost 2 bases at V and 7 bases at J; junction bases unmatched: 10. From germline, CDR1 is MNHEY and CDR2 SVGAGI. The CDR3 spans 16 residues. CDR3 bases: TGTGCCAGCAGTTACGGTCGGGGGGGCCTTTGGAATGAGCAGTTCTTC. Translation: CASSYGRGGLWNEQFF.

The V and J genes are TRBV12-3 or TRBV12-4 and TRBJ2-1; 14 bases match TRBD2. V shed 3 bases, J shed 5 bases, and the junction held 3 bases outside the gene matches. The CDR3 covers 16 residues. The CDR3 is CASSLGLAGDHNEQFF. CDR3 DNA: TGTGCCAGCAGTTTGGGACTAGCGGGAGACCACAATGAGCAGTTCTTC.

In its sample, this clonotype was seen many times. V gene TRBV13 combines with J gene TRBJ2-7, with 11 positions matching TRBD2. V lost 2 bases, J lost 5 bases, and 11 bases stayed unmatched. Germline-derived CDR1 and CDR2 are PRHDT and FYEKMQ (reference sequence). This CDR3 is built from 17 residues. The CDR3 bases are TGTGCCAGCAGCTTAACTCCGGGACTAGCGGTCCCTCACGAGCAGTACTTC. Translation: CASSLTPGLAVPHEQYF. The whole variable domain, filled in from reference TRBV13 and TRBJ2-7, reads AAGVIQSPRHLIKEKRETATLKCYPIPRHDTVYWYQQGPGQDPQFLISFYEKMQSDKGSIPDRFSAQQFSDYHSELNMSSLELGDSALYFCASSLTPGLAVPHEQYFGPGTRLTVT.

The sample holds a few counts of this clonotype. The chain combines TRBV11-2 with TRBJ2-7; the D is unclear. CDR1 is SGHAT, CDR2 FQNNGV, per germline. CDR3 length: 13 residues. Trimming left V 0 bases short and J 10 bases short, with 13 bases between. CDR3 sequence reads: CASSLDVNGKQYF. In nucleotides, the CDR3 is TGTGCCAGCAGCTTAGATGTAAATGGGAAACAGTACTTC.

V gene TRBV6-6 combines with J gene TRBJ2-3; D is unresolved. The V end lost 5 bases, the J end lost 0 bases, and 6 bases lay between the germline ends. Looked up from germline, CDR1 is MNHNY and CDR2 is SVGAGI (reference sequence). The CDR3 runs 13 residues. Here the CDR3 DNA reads TGTGCCAGCAGTACGGGTAGCACAGATACGCAGTATTTT. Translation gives CASSTGSTDTQYF.

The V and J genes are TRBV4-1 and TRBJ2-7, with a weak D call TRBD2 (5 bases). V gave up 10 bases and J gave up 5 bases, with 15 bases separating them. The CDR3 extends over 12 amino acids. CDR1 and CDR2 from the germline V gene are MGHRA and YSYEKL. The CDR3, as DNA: TGCGCCACCGGAGGAGGTAGGCACGAGCAGTACTTC. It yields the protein CATGGGRHEQYF.

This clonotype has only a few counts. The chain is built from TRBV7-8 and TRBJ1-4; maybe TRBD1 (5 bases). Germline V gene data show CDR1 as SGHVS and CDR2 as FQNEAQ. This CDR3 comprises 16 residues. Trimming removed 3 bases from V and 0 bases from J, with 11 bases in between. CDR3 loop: CASSFPGSPTNEKLFF. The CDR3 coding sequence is TGTGCCAGCAGCTTTCCAGGGTCGCCAACTAATGAAAAACTGTTTTTT.

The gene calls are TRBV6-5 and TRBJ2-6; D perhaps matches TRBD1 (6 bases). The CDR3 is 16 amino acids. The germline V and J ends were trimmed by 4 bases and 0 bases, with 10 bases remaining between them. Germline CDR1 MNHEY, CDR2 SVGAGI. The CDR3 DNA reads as TGTGCCAGCAGTTCGGGACACCTCTCTGGGGCCAACGTCCTGACTTTC. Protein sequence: CASSSGHLSGANVLTF.

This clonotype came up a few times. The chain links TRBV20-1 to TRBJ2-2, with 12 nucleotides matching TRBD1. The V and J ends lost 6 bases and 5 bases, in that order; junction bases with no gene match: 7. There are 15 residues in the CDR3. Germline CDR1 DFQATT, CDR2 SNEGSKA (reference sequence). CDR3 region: CSATAGQGATGELFF. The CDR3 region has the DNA TGCAGTGCCACCGCGGGACAGGGGGCTACCGGGGAGCTGTTTTTT.

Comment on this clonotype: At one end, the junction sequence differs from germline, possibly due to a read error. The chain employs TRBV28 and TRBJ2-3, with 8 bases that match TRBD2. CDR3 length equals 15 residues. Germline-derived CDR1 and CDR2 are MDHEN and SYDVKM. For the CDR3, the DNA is TGTGCCGGCAGCCAAACTAGCGGAGACACAGATACGCAGTATTTT. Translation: CAGSQTSGDTDTQYF.

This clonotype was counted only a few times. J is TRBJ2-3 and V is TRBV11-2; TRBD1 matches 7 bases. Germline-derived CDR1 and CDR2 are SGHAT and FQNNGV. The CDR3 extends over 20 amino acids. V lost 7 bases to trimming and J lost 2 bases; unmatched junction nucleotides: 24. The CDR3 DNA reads TGTGCCAGCAATCCGCCCCGTTGGACAGGAGTCCGAGAAGACACAGATACGCAGTATTTT. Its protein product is CASNPPRWTGVREDTDTQYF.

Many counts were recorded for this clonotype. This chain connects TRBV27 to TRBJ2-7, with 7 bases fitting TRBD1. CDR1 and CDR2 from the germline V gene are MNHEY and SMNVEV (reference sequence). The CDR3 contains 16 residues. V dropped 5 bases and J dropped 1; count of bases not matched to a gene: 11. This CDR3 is CASSDFPGQTSYEQYF. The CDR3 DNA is TGTGCCAGCAGTGACTTTCCGGGACAGACTTCCTACGAGCAGTACTTC.

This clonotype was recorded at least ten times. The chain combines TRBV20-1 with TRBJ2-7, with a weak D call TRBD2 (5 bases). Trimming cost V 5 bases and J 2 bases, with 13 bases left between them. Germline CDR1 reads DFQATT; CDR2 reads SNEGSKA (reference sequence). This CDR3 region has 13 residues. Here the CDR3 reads CSAAKDSAYEQYF. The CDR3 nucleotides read TGCAGTGCTGCTAAGGACTCAGCCTACGAGCAGTACTTC.

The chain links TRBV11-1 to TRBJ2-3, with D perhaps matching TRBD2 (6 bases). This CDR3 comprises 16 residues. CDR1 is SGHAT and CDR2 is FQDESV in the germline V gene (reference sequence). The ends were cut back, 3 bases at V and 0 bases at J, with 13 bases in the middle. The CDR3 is CASSFGGAGSTDTQYF. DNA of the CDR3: TGTGCCAGCAGCTTTGGAGGGGCCGGAAGCACAGATACGCAGTATTTT.

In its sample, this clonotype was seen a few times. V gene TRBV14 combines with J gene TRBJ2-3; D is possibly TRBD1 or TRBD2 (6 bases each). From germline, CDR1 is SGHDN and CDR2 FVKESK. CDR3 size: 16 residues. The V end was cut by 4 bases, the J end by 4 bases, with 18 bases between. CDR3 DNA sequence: TGTGCCAGCAGCCCCTTGATTGGGGGGCAGGCAGATACGCAGTATTTT. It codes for CASSPLIGGQADTQYF.

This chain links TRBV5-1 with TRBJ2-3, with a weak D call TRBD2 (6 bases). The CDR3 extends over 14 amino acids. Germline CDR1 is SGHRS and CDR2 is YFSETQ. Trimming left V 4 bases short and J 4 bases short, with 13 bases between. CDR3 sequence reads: CASSTSGLPDTQYF. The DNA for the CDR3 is TGCGCCAGCAGCACTTCGGGACTGCCAGATACGCAGTATTTT.

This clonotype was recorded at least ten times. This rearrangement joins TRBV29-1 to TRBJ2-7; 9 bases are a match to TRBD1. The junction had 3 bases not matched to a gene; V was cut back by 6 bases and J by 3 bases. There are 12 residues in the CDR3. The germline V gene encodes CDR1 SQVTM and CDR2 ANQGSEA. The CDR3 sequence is CSVGDRVYEQYF. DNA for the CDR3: TGCAGCGTGGGGGACAGGGTCTACGAGCAGTACTTC.

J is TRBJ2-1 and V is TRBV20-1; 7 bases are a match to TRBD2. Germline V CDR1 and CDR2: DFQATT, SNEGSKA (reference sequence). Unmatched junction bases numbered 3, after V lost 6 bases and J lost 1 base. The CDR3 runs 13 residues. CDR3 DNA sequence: TGCAGTGCACTAGCGCCATCCTACAATGAGCAGTTCTTC. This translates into CSALAPSYNEQFF.

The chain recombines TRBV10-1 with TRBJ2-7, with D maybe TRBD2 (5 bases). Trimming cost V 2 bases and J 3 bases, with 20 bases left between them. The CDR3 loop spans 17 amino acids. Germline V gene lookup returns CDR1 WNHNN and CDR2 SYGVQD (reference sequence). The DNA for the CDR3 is TGCGCCAGCAGTGAGCCCAGAGGACGGCGGGTTTTCTACGAGCAGTACTTC. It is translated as CASSEPRGRRVFYEQYF.